Listed below are T cell receptor beta chains from one sample, sequenced in a study of blood T cell repertoires in COVID-19. Sequenced by immunoSEQ multiplex PCR; TCRdb stores in-frame clones only, minus some. This sample has roughly 150,000 clones, with over 75% found just once. Sequenced material: peripheral blood. Every receptor here comes from a woman in her sixties with active COVID-19. The CDR3 runs from the conserved cysteine through the conserved F or W. The D gene is left open where the match is weak. Clone sizes are given selectively: once, few, many, or a class where the clone is expanded.

J	V	size	D	DNA	CDR3
TRBJ2-2	TRBV10-3	.	TRBD1	TGTGCCATCAGTGAGTCCCTCGGACAGGGAAGGATGTTTTTT	CAISESLGQGRMFF
TRBJ1-2	TRBV28	.	.	TGTGCCAGCATTACGACAGGTTATGGCTACACCTTC	CASITTGYGYTF
TRBJ1-6	TRBV28	.	TRBD1	TGTGCCGCCCGGGGACAGGGTGTCTATAATTCACCCCTCCACTTT	CAARGQGVYNSPLHF
TRBJ2-1	TRBV28	.	.	TGTGCCAGCAGTCCCAACGAGCCTGGCAATGAGCAGTTCTTC	CASSPNEPGNEQFF
TRBJ2-2	TRBV4-2	.	.	TGTGCCAGCAGCCCAGGAGTGGGACTCATGAACACCGGGGAGCTGTTTTTT	CASSPGVGLMNTGELFF
TRBJ2-4	TRBV11-2	.	.	TGTGCCAGCAGCTTAGATAGGAGGCTTCAGTACTTC	CASSLDRRLQYF
TRBJ2-1	TRBV5-1	.	TRBD1	TGCGCCAGCAGCCCGGACAGGGGGCAGCAGTTCTTC	CASSPDRGQQFF
TRBJ1-2	TRBV19	.	.	TGTGCCAGTAGCCCCTTCCCCGCAGGGTACGGCTACACCTTC	CASSPFPAGYGYTF
TRBJ1-2	TRBV7-2	.	TRBD1	TGTGCCAGCAGCTTAGCGCTCGACAGGGACTATGGCTACACCTTC	CASSLALDRDYGYTF
TRBJ2-7	TRBV28	.	.	TGTGCCAGCAGCTCCGTGATGGGGCGCGAGCAGTACTTC	CASSSVMGREQYF
TRBJ1-1	TRBV4-1	.	.	TGCGCCAGCAGCTTAGCGGGGATTCAGATGAACACTGAAGCTTTCTTT	CASSLAGIQMNTEAFF
TRBJ2-7	TRBV6-2/TRBV6-3	.	TRBD1	TGTGCCAGCAGTAGACAGGGGTACGAGCAGTACTTC	CASSRQGYEQYF
TRBJ2-2	TRBV3-1/TRBV3-2	once	TRBD1	TGTGCCAGCAGCGAGAGGACAGGGGGCATCGGGGAGCTGTTTTTT	CASSERTGGIGELFF
TRBJ1-1	TRBV18	.	.	TGTGCCAGCTCACCAACAAATGAAGCTTTCTTT	CASSPTNEAFF
TRBJ2-5	TRBV7-2	.	.	TGTGCCAGCAGCTTAGGCGGGGGCCGGGCTTCCGGGACCCAGTACTTC	CASSLGGGRASGTQYF
TRBJ2-7	TRBV20-1	.	TRBD2	TGCAGTGCTAGTGCGACTAGCGGCTACGAGCAGTACTTC	CSASATSGYEQYF
TRBJ2-1	TRBV3-1/TRBV3-2	once	.	TGTGCCAGCAGCTCTCTCGGGGTTTCTGAGCAGTTCTTC	CASSSLGVSEQFF
TRBJ2-3	TRBV7-3	.	.	TGTGCCAGCAGCCGGAGGGCCCTAACAGATACGCAGTATTTT	CASSRRALTDTQYF
TRBJ2-2	TRBV7-8	.	TRBD2	TGTGCCAGCAGCCCCCCAGGGACTAGCCTGAACACCGGGGAGCTGTTTTTT	CASSPPGTSLNTGELFF
TRBJ2-7	TRBV29-1	.	TRBD1	TGCAGCGTTGGGTCGGACAGGGCCTACGAGCAGTACTTC	CSVGSDRAYEQYF
TRBJ1-5	TRBV10-1	.	.	TGCGCCAGCAGTGATTTGATTGCAGGCTGCCGGCAGCCCCAGCATTTT	CASSDLIAGCRQPQHF
TRBJ1-6	TRBV2	.	.	TGTGCCAGCAGTGAAGCGGGGCATTTTAATTCACCCCTCCACTTT	CASSEAGHFNSPLHF
TRBJ2-2	TRBV3-1/TRBV3-2	.	TRBD2	TGTGCCAGCAGCTCTCTAGCGGGAGTAAACACCGGGGAGCTGTTTTTT	CASSSLAGVNTGELFF
TRBJ2-3	TRBV7-8	.	TRBD2	TGTGCCAGCAGCGAGGGACTAGCGGGAGGGCCACATACGCAGTATTTT	CASSEGLAGGPHTQYF
TRBJ2-1	TRBV7-2	.	TRBD2	TGTGCCAGCAGCAGACAAGCGGGAGGGCCCGGAAATGAGCAGTTCTTC	CASSRQAGGPGNEQFF
TRBJ2-3	TRBV28	.	TRBD2	TGTGCCAGCATCCAAACCGGGACTAGCGGCACAGATACGCAGTATTTT	CASIQTGTSGTDTQYF
TRBJ2-7	TRBV4-2	.	TRBD1	TGTGCCAGCAGCCGAGACAGGGGTTTCGACTACGAGCAGTACTTC	CASSRDRGFDYEQYF
TRBJ2-3	TRBV4-2	.	.	TGTGCCAGCAGCCAAGAAGGGGGACCCGGGAATACGCAGTATTTT	CASSQEGGPGNTQYF
TRBJ2-5	TRBV7-8	.	.	TGTGCCAGCAGCTCTCGTCAGGCACAAGAGACCCAGTACTTC	CASSSRQAQETQYF
TRBJ2-7	TRBV6-6	.	.	TGTGCCAGCCGGGACTTCTCCTACGAGCAGTACTTC	CASRDFSYEQYF
TRBJ2-5	TRBV30	.	TRBD2	TGTGCCTGGGCTAGCGGGAGGGACCGGCCCCAGTACTTC	CAWASGRDRPQYF
TRBJ1-2	TRBV10-3	.	.	TGTGCCATCAGTGAGTCGGGGGGCTATGGCTACACCTTC	CAISESGGYGYTF
TRBJ2-5	TRBV7-9	.	TRBD2	TGTGCCAGCAGCTTAAGGGGACGGGAGGAGGAGACCCAGTACTTC	CASSLRGREEETQYF
TRBJ2-7	TRBV10-3	.	.	TGTGCCATCAGCGGAGCGAGCGAGCAGTACTTC	CAISGASEQYF
TRBJ1-1	TRBV3-1/TRBV3-2	.	TRBD1	TGTGCCAGCAGCCGACAGGGGACTGAAGCTTTCTTT	CASSRQGTEAFF
TRBJ1-2	TRBV15	.	.	TGTGCCACCAGCATCCTGGGAGGCTCACCCAGAGATGGCTACACCTTC	CATSILGGSPRDGYTF